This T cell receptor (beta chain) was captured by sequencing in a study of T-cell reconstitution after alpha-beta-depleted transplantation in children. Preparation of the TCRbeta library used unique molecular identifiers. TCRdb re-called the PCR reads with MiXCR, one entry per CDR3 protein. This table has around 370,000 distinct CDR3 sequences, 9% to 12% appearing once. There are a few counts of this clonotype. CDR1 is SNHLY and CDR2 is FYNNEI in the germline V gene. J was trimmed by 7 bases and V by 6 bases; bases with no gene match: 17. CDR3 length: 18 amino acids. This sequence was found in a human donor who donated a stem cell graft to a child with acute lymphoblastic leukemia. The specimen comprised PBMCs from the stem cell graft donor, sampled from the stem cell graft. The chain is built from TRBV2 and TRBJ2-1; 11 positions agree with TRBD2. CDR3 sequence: CASSSPPLAGGPKNEQFF. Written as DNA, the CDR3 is TGTGCCAGCAGCTCACCACCCTTAGCGGGAGGGCCTAAGAATGAGCAGTTCTTC.